These 4 T cell receptor beta chains originate from one sample sequenced in a study of T cells in women clearing cervical HPV infection. Libraries were prepared by immunoSEQ multiplex PCR; TCRdb keeps only in-frame clonotypes and omits some of them. The sample data list roughly 48,000 clones. The specimen was blood buffy coat. The receptors shown here come from a woman aged 18 to 75 with a cervical HPV16 infection that either progressed to CIN3+ or cleared (not recorded which).

With respect to this clone: The missing CDR3 end, 3 residues past where the read stops, is filled in from the germline J gene. This sequence joins TRBV7-3 and TRBJ2-3; D gene unclear. CDR3 size: 14 residues. Deletions cut 0 bases from V and 1 base from J, with 5 bases between. Germline assignment: CDR1 SGHTA and CDR2 FQGTGA. CDR3 DNA, as far as it was read: TGTGCCAGCAGCTTAACGTCAGGCACAGATACG. Translated: CASSLTSGTDT. The CDR3 in its entirety is CASSLTSGTDTQYF.

With regard to this clone: Sequencing ends 3 residues short of the CDR3 end; the germline J gene provides the rest. This chain connects TRBV30 to TRBJ2-7, with TRBD1 matching 9 bases. Looked up from germline, CDR1 is GTSNPN and CDR2 is SVGIG (reference sequence). With V trimmed by 1 base and J by 2 bases, 6 bases remained unmatched. The CDR3 covers 15 residues. The CDR3 bases that were read are TGTGCCTGGAGTGAAAGGGGACAGGGAACCTACGAG. It specifies CAWSERGQGTYE. The entire CDR3 reads CAWSERGQGTYEQYF. Supplemented by reference TRBV30 and TRBJ2-7, the full variable domain reads SQTIHQWPATLVQPVGSPLSLECTVEGTSNPNLYWYRQAAGRGLQLLFYSVGIGQISSEVPQNLSASRPQDRQFILSSKKLLLSDSGFYLCAWSERGQGTYEQYFGPGTRLTVT.

With respect to this clone: The missing CDR3 end, 3 residues past where the read stops, is filled in from the germline J gene. V usage is TRBV20-1 and J usage is TRBJ1-3, with D tentatively TRBD1 (6 bases). V dropped 5 bases and J dropped 0 bases, with 20 bases sitting between them. There are 17 residues in the CDR3. CDR1 is DFQATT, CDR2 SNEGSKA, per germline (reference sequence). CDR3 bases read: TGCAGTGCTGAGGGGGATAGACAGGAGAGCTCTGGAAACACC. The encoded protein is CSAEGDRQESSGNT. The whole CDR3 is CSAEGDRQESSGNTIYF.

Comment on this clone: The DNA ends 3 residues before the CDR3 does, and the rest of the CDR3 is filled in from the germline J gene. This chain joins TRBV18 and TRBJ2-7; 7 bases agree with TRBD2. This CDR3 contains 14 residues. Trimming at V came to 3 bases and at J to 0 bases, leaving 2 bases not matched to a gene. The germline V gene encodes CDR1 KGHSH and CDR2 LQKENI. The DNA read from the CDR3 is TGTGCCAGCTCACCGGGAGGGGTCTCCTACGAG. It specifies CASSPGGVSYE. The whole CDR3 reads CASSPGGVSYEQYF.